This T cell receptor (beta chain) derives from a study of blood T cell repertoires in COVID-19. Study in general: Samples came from the United States, Italy and Spain, spanning acute and convalescent COVID-19. Sample material is recorded as cDNA or gDNA derived from T cells, B-cell-depleted T cells, or PBMCs.

The length of the CDR3 is 14 residues. V lost 3 bases, J lost 1 base, and 7 bases lay in between. Germline CDR1 reads MNHEY; CDR2 reads SMNVEV (reference sequence). Clones were read by immunoSEQ multiplex PCR, and TCRdb kept only the in-frame ones, dropping some. The repertoire includes approximately 320,000 clones, roughly 90% of them detected once, and roughly 2.5% sits in the top ten. This clone was seen a handful of times. Sequenced sample: PBMCs or T cells enriched from blood (not recorded which). The chain carries TRBV27 and TRBJ2-1, with no clear D. The source is a man in his sixties who had recovered from COVID-19. This chain's CDR3 is CASSLSRSYNEQFF. In DNA, the CDR3 is TGTGCCAGCAGTTTGTCTCGTTCCTACAATGAGCAGTTCTTC.